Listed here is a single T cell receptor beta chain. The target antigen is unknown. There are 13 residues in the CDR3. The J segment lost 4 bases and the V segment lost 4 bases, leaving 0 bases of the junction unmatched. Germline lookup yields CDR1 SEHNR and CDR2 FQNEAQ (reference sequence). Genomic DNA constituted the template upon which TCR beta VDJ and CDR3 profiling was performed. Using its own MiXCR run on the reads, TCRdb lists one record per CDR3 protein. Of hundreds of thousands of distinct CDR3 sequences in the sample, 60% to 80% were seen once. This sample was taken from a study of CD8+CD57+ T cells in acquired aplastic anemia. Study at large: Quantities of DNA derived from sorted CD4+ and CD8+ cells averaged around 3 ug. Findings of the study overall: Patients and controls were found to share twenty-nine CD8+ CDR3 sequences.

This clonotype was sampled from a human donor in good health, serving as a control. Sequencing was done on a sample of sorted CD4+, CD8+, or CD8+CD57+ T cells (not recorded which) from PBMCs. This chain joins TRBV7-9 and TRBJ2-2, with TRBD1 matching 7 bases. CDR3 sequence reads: CASSSGGTGELFF. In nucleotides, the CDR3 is TGTGCCAGCAGCTCAGGGGGCACCGGGGAGCTGTTTTTT. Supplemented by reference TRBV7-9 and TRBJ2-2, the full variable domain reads DTGVSQNPRHKITKRGQNVTFRCDPISEHNRLYWYRQTLGQGPEFLTYFQNEAQLEKSRLLSDRFSAERPKGSFSTLEIQRTEQGDSAMYLCASSSGGTGELFFGEGSRLTVL.